The 29 T cell receptor beta chains below were found in one sample sequenced in a study of cytomegalovirus exposure and HLA in healthy donors. A multiplex PCR was run with 60 Vbeta primers and 13 Jbeta primers. Only in-frame clones appear in the TCRdb table, and some are missing; sequencing was by immunoSEQ multiplex PCR. There are approximately 220,000 clones in the sample; 65% to 85% occur only once, and 0.71% lies in the top ten. Specimen: PBMCs. The receptors stem from a boy aged 2-15 years in good health and CMV-seronegative.

V is TRBV5-6 and J is TRBJ2-5, with 10 bases matching TRBD2. Losses at the gene ends were 6 bases for V and 1 base for J; bases not matched to a gene: 6. CDR3 length equals 15 residues. CDR1 is SGHDT and CDR2 is YYEEEE in the germline V gene. CDR3 residues: CASTTSSGSQETQYF. The CDR3 DNA reads as TGTGCCAGCACCACGTCTAGCGGGAGCCAAGAGACCCAGTACTTC.

The chain carries TRBV6-5 and TRBJ2-7, with TRBD1 identical over 7 bases. Germline V gene lookup returns CDR1 MNHEY and CDR2 SVGAGI. CDR3 length: 13 amino acids. With V trimmed by 2 bases and J by 3 bases, 1 base remained unmatched. CDR3 in amino acids: CASSYAGGYEQYF. The CDR3 nucleotides are TGTGCCAGCAGTTACGCAGGGGGCTACGAGCAGTACTTC.

The chain links TRBV5-1 to TRBJ2-1, with D unresolved. Trimming left V 0 bases short and J 5 bases short, with 12 bases between. Germline assignment: CDR1 SGHRS and CDR2 YFSETQ. This CDR3 comprises 15 residues. CDR3 sequence (DNA): TGCGCCAGCAGCTTGGAGACTGCCCTCGACAATGAGCAGTTCTTC. Its protein product is CASSLETALDNEQFF. Full variable domain (rest looked up from reference TRBV5-1 and TRBJ2-1): KAGVTQTPRYLIKTRGQQVTLSCSPISGHRSVSWYQQTPGQGLQFLFEYFSETQRNKGNFPGRFSGRQFSNSRSEMNVSTLELGDSALYLCASSLETALDNEQFFGPGTRLTVL.

The genes are TRBV27 and TRBJ2-3, with 7 nucleotides matching TRBD1. The CDR3 sequence is 15 residues long. CDR1 is MNHEY and CDR2 is SMNVEV in the germline V gene (reference sequence). After removal of 4 bases from V and 2 bases from J, the junction contained 6 bases not matched to a gene. In nucleotides, the CDR3 is TGTGCCAGCAGTTCCCCCGGACAGGTCACAGATACGCAGTATTTT. It specifies CASSSPGQVTDTQYF.

Only one count was recorded for this clone. The chain has TRBV19 and TRBJ2-5; the D gene is possibly TRBD2 (5 bases). V was cut by 1 base and J by 5 bases, with 14 bases left in between. The CDR3 extends over 15 amino acids. Germline loops: CDR1 LNHDA, CDR2 SQIVND (reference sequence). CDR3 DNA: TGTGCCAGTAGTATAGGAGGTTGGGAGACGGAGACCCAGTACTTC. Translating gives CASSIGGWETETQYF.

The chain carries TRBV30 and TRBJ2-3; D might be TRBD1 (5 bases). There are 12 residues in the CDR3. CDR1 and CDR2 (germline): GTSNPN, SVGIG (reference sequence). Trimming shortened V by 7 bases and J by 4 bases, and 12 bases separated the two germline ends. DNA for the CDR3: TGTGCCTACGACCAGGGTCCAGATACGCAGTATTTT. Translating gives CAYDQGPDTQYF.

This clone was observed a few times. The chain couples TRBV29-1 to TRBJ2-7; D not certain. The V gene lost 4 bases and the J gene lost 6 bases, with 19 bases spanning the gap. The length of the CDR3 is 14 residues. CDR1 is SQVTM and CDR2 is ANQGSEA in the germline V gene. The CDR3 DNA reads TGCAGCGTTGTTCTCATCGAGGAAAGATTCGAGCAGTACTTC. Encoded protein: CSVVLIEERFEQYF.

The chain combines TRBV12-2 with TRBJ1-4; the table's D call of TRBD1 was not tested on the DNA. TRBV12-2 is a pseudogene. The CDR3 is 17 residues long. The CDR3 DNA is TGTGCAAGTCGCCTAAAACCGGGACAGGGTTATGGAGAAAAACTGTTTTTT. Protein product: CASRLKPGQGYGEKLFF.

This sequence joins TRBV5-1 and TRBJ2-1; TRBD2 matches at 10 bases. This CDR3 has 16 residues. Germline lookup yields CDR1 SGHRS and CDR2 YFSETQ. The V segment lost 0 bases and the J segment 3 bases; nucleotides outside the gene matches: 3. The CDR3 DNA is TGCGCCAGCAGCTTGGTGGCTAGCGGGGGCTACAATGAGCAGTTCTTC. Amino acids: CASSLVASGGYNEQFF. Together with reference TRBV5-1 and TRBJ2-1, the CDR3 gives the full variable domain: KAGVTQTPRYLIKTRGQQVTLSCSPISGHRSVSWYQQTPGQGLQFLFEYFSETQRNKGNFPGRFSGRQFSNSRSEMNVSTLELGDSALYLCASSLVASGGYNEQFFGPGTRLTVL.

This rearrangement joins TRBV19 to TRBJ2-2; no firm D call. V lost 2 bases to trimming and J lost 6 bases, with 4 bases between them. Germline V gives CDR1 LNHDA, CDR2 SQIVND (reference sequence). This CDR3 is built from 12 residues. CDR3 nucleotide sequence: TGTGCCAGTAGTATAAGCCCCGGGGAGCTGTTTTTT. This codes for CASSISPGELFF.

J is TRBJ1-3 and V is TRBV5-6, with TRBD1 as a possible D gene (6 bases). The V gene's germline CDR1 is SGHDT and CDR2 YYEEEE. Trimming left V 0 bases short and J 7 bases short, with 14 bases between. The CDR3 length is 15 residues. The CDR3 spells CASSLGWGLSNTIYF. The DNA of the CDR3 is TGTGCCAGCAGCTTGGGCTGGGGGCTTTCGAACACCATATATTTT. Filled out from reference TRBV5-6 and TRBJ1-3, the complete variable domain reads DAGVTQSPTHLIKTRGQQVTLRCSPKSGHDTVSWYQQALGQGPQFIFQYYEEEERQRGNFPDRFSGHQFPNYSSELNVNALLLGDSALYLCASSLGWGLSNTIYFGEGSWLTVV.

The CDR3 DNA is TGCGCCAGCAGCTTTGGGACAGGGGACGGGCAGTTCTTC. It specifies CASSFGTGDGQFF. The chain links TRBV5-1 to TRBJ2-1; 10 nucleotides match TRBD1. The CDR3 has 13 residues. J lost 12 bases, V lost 2 bases, and 5 bases had no gene match. Germline V CDR1 and CDR2: SGHRS, YFSETQ.

Worth noting for this clone: The junction differs from germline at one of its ends, possibly a read error. J is TRBJ2-2 and V is TRBV7-7; D not certain. CDR1 is SSHAT and CDR2 is FNYEAQ in the germline V gene (reference sequence). The CDR3 length is 13 residues. Here the CDR3 DNA reads TGTGCTAGCAGCCCCTCTCGCACCGGGGAGCTGTTTTTT. Translating it yields CASSPSRTGELFF.

This clone was seen once. The chain joins TRBV7-9 to TRBJ1-2; tentative D call: TRBD1 (6 bases). V dropped 5 bases and J dropped 3 bases, with 10 bases sitting between them. Germline loops: CDR1 SEHNR, CDR2 FQNEAQ (reference sequence). The length of the CDR3 is 13 residues. The CDR3 DNA reads as TGTGCCAGCAGCGGGGACATATACTATGGCTACACCTTC. Translation gives CASSGDIYYGYTF.

The chain uses TRBV19 and TRBJ1-5; D is perhaps TRBD1 (6 bases). V was clipped by 4 bases and J by 0 bases, with 13 bases between them. From germline, CDR1 is LNHDA and CDR2 SQIVND (reference sequence). The CDR3 extends over 16 amino acids. The DNA for the CDR3 is TGTGCCAGTAGTACCGAGACAGGCCATAGCAATCAGCCCCAGCATTTT. Translating gives CASSTETGHSNQPQHF.

This chain joins TRBV7-2 and TRBJ1-1; the match to TRBD1 covers 7 bases. CDR1 is SGHTA, CDR2 FQGNSA, per germline. The CDR3 runs 13 residues. V shed 6 bases and J 0 bases; nucleotides not matched to a gene: 1. CDR3 in DNA: TGTGCCAGCAGACAGGGGATGAACACTGAAGCTTTCTTT. It is translated as CASRQGMNTEAFF.

The chain carries TRBV7-2 and TRBJ2-5; TRBD2 matches at 16 bases. The DNA end is a closer match to TRBJ2-7, so the J assignment may be wrong. The CDR3 is made up of 17 amino acids. The germline V gene encodes CDR1 SGHTA and CDR2 FQGNSA. The CDR3 nucleotides are TGTGCCAGCAGCTTAACGGGACTAGCGGGAGGGATCTACGAGCAGTACTTC. Translating it yields CASSLTGLAGGIYEQYF.

The chain is built from TRBV7-2 and TRBJ2-3; a weak D match, TRBD2 (5 bases). The CDR3 runs to 14 residues. Germline V gene sequence: CDR1 SGHTA, CDR2 FQGNSA. V lost 5 bases and J 4 bases, leaving 13 bases between the germline ends. The CDR3 bases are TGTGCCAGCAGCCCATCGGACTTCGCAGATACGCAGTATTTT. Its translation is CASSPSDFADTQYF.

This chain joins TRBV11-3 and TRBJ2-1, with 14 bases identical to TRBD2. V was clipped by 5 bases and J by 6 bases; unmatched bases: 6. Germline V gene lookup returns CDR1 SGHNT and CDR2 YENEEA. This CDR3 has 16 residues. DNA for the CDR3: TGTGCCAGCAGCCGTGGACTAGCGGGAGGAGGCAATGAGCAGTTCTTC. Protein product: CASSRGLAGGGNEQFF.

V gene TRBV2 combines with J gene TRBJ2-3; no clear D gene. Germline CDR1 reads SNHLY; CDR2 reads FYNNEI. This CDR3 has 15 amino acids. Trimming pared 5 bases from V and 2 bases from J, leaving 14 bases between. CDR3 sequence (DNA): TGTGCCAGCAGTCAAACAGTTCCTTCCACAGATACGCAGTATTTT. Its protein product is CASSQTVPSTDTQYF.

This clone was observed a handful of times. J is TRBJ1-6 and V is TRBV6-6, with 7 bases that match TRBD1. The CDR3 length is 14 residues. Looked up from germline, CDR1 is MNHNY and CDR2 is SVGAGI (reference sequence). V lost 2 bases to trimming and J lost 5 bases; unmatched junction nucleotides: 0. The CDR3 sequence: CASSYGTDNSPLHF. DNA for the CDR3: TGTGCCAGCAGTTACGGGACAGATAATTCACCCCTCCACTTT.

The gene calls are TRBV4-2 and TRBJ2-7; D is undetermined. This CDR3 contains 15 residues. The germline gives CDR1 LGHNA, CDR2 YNFKEQ. Trimming pared 0 bases from V and 1 base from J, leaving 10 bases between. CDR3 sequence: CASSQDLAASYEQYF. In DNA, the CDR3 is TGTGCCAGCAGCCAAGATCTTGCAGCGTCCTACGAGCAGTACTTC.

The chain uses TRBV23-1 and TRBJ2-7, with 8 positions matching TRBD2. TRBV23-1 counts as an open reading frame of uncertain function. The CDR3 consists of 15 residues. The J segment lost 2 bases and the V segment lost 6 bases, leaving 9 bases of the junction unmatched. CDR3 residues: CASRHRGRPTYEQYF. The CDR3 coding sequence is TGCGCCAGCAGACATCGCGGGAGGCCCACCTACGAGCAGTACTTC.

The chain has TRBV18 and TRBJ2-3; D gene uncertain. Germline lookup yields CDR1 KGHSH and CDR2 LQKENI. The CDR3 has 14 amino acids. Trimming shortened V by 0 bases and J by 2 bases, and 6 bases separated the two germline ends. This CDR3 is CASSPPSSTDTQYF. The CDR3 DNA follows: TGTGCCAGCTCACCACCGTCCTCCACAGATACGCAGTATTTT.

This clone was seen once. The chain joins TRBV9 to TRBJ2-7, with D tentatively TRBD2 (5 bases). Trimming shortened V by 3 bases and J by 4 bases, and 14 bases separated the two germline ends. The CDR3 spans 14 residues. The germline gives CDR1 SGDLS, CDR2 YYNGEE. The CDR3 spells CASSATGGGYEQYF. The CDR3 DNA sequence: TGTGCCAGCAGCGCCACTGGCGGAGGATACGAGCAGTACTTC.

The V call is TRBV4-2, the J call TRBJ2-7; 7 bases map to TRBD2. Germline V lookup: CDR1 LGHNA, CDR2 YNFKEQ. V lost 5 bases and J lost 3; bases outside the gene matches: 7. CDR3 length: 14 amino acids. The CDR3 reads CASSGGTTDYEQYF. In nucleotides, the CDR3 is TGTGCCAGCAGCGGCGGGACTACCGACTACGAGCAGTACTTC.

The CDR3 DNA sequence: TGCAGCGCTCTAAGGGACTCCACGAACACCGGGGAGCTGTTTTTT. It codes for CSALRDSTNTGELFF. The chain recombines TRBV29-1 with TRBJ2-2; possible D gene TRBD2, 6 bases. The germline V and J ends were trimmed by 7 bases and 0 bases, with 15 bases remaining between them. Germline V gives CDR1 SQVTM, CDR2 ANQGSEA. The length of the CDR3 is 15 residues.

This clone occurred a few times. This CDR3 is CASSYAGGTEAFF. CDR3 nucleotides: TGTGCCAGCAGTTACGCAGGGGGAACTGAAGCTTTCTTT. The rearrangement joins TRBV6-5 to TRBJ1-1, with 7 bases aligning to TRBD1. This CDR3 spans 13 amino acids. V lost 2 bases, J lost 5 bases, and 2 bases stayed unmatched. CDR1 and CDR2 from the germline V gene are MNHEY and SVGAGI.

J is TRBJ2-2 and V is TRBV7-9; 7 nucleotides align to TRBD1. Unmatched junction bases numbered 15, after V lost 11 bases and J lost 0 bases. The V gene's germline CDR1 is SEHNR and CDR2 FQNEAQ (reference sequence). The CDR3 spans 17 residues. CDR3 in amino acids: CAHTGQSYSPNTGELFF. As DNA, the CDR3 is TGTGCCCACACGGGACAGTCTTATTCACCGAACACCGGGGAGCTGTTTTTT.